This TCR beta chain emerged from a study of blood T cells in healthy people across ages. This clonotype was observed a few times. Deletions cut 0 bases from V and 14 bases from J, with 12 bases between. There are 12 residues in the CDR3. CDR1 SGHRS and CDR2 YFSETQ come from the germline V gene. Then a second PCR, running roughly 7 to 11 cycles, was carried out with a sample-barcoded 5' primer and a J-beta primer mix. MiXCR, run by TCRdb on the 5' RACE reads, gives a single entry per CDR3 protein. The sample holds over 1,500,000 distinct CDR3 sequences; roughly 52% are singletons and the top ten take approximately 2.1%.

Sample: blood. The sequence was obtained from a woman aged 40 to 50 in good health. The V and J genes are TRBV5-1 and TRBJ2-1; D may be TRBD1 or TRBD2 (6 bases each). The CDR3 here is CASSLDWGAKFF. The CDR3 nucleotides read TGCGCCAGCAGCTTGGACTGGGGGGCGAAGTTCTTC.